Detailed here is one T cell receptor (beta chain). The antigen is not known. The time point denotes: cycle 4 day 1 (C4D1), after less than 7 weeks of nivolumab. There was relapse after autologous stem cell transplantation in every patient, and there was variation in brentuximab vedotin exposure. Each best response was a complete response, a partial response or progressive disease. Generated by immunoSEQ multiplex PCR, the TCRdb table keeps only in-frame clones and is missing some. The sample yields roughly 50,000 clones, around nine tenths seen once. This record comes from a study of PD-1 blockade in classical Hodgkin lymphoma. Findings of the study overall: Patients who responded completely had about the same baseline diversity as newly diagnosed patients. Healthy donors reportedly exceeded newly diagnosed patients in baseline TCR diversity. CD4+ TCR diversity climbed significantly by C4D1, unlike CD8+ TCR diversity.

The sequences come from peripheral blood mononuclear cells (PBMCs), collected before the fourth cycle of nivolumab. This TCR was recovered from a human donor with classical Hodgkin lymphoma.

The CDR3 loop is CASSDWETQYF. The CDR3 coding sequence is TGTGCCAGCAGTGACTGGGAGACCCAGTACTTC. The chain uses TRBV2 and TRBJ2-5, with no clear D. Germline V lookup: CDR1 SNHLY, CDR2 FYNNEI. With 3 bases removed from V and 5 bases from J, the gap between germline ends came to 4 bases. This CDR3 has 11 amino acids.